Presented here are 25 T cell receptor beta chains from one specimen sequenced in a study of blood T cell repertoires in COVID-19. The repertoire was sequenced with immunoSEQ multiplex PCR; TCRdb's copy has only in-frame clones and lacks some. The data contain 53,000 or so clones, about four fifths of them singletons. Sequencing was performed on peripheral blood. Receptor source: a man between 65 and 85 years old with active COVID-19.

CDR3 residues: CASSFGGRASAQYF. The CDR3 DNA reads TGTGCCAGCAGCTTTGGCGGGAGGGCCTCAGCGCAGTATTTT. This rearrangement joins TRBV7-2 to TRBJ2-3; 9 bases line up with TRBD2. V was pared by 3 bases and J by 10 bases, with 8 bases of the junction left unmatched. The CDR3 length is 14 residues. The germline CDR1 and CDR2 sequences are SGHTA and FQGNSA. The whole variable domain, remainder taken from reference TRBV7-2 and TRBJ2-3, is GAGVSQSPSNKVTEKGKDVELRCDPISGHTALYWYRQSLGQGLEFLIYFQGNSAPDKSGLPSDRFSAERTGGSVSTLTIQRTQQEDSAVYLCASSFGGRASAQYFGPGTRLTVL.

This clone was found once. The chain couples TRBV5-1 to TRBJ2-7; 7 bases match TRBD2. The length of the CDR3 is 16 residues. Germline CDR1 reads SGHRS; CDR2 reads YFSETQ. Trimming cost V 1 base and J 1 base; bases outside gene matches: 8. This CDR3 is CASSLLSGEYSYEQYF. CDR3 nucleotides: TGCGCCAGCAGCTTGTTAAGCGGGGAGTATTCCTACGAGCAGTACTTC.

The chain joins TRBV4-3 to TRBJ2-6; the D gene is possibly TRBD1 (5 bases). V lost 3 bases to trimming and J lost 0 bases, with 12 bases between them. CDR3 length: 17 residues. Germline assignment: CDR1 LGHNA and CDR2 YSLEER. In DNA form, the CDR3 reads TGCGCCAGCAGCCACGCCGCGACAGACTCTGGGGCCAACGTCCTGACTTTC. It translates to CASSHAATDSGANVLTF.

The chain combines TRBV7-9 with TRBJ2-3, with 12 bases identical to TRBD2. Germline V gene data show CDR1 as SEHNR and CDR2 as FQNEAQ (reference sequence). The CDR3 is 17 amino acids. V lost 2 bases and J lost 4; bases outside the gene matches: 7. The CDR3, as DNA: TGTGCCAGCAGCTTACAGACTAGCGGGAGTATCTCAGATACGCAGTATTTT. It yields the protein CASSLQTSGSISDTQYF.

This clone occurred a few times. The rearrangement uses TRBV5-5 and TRBJ1-1; D uncertain. Trimming took off 1 base at V and 1 base at J, with 5 bases between the two ends. Germline lookup yields CDR1 SGHKS and CDR2 YYEKEE (reference sequence). This CDR3 is 13 amino acids long. The chain's CDR3 is CASSLFQNTEAFF. Here the CDR3 DNA reads TGTGCCAGCAGCTTGTTCCAGAACACTGAAGCTTTCTTT.

The chain has TRBV30 and TRBJ2-7; 9 bases match TRBD1. The V gene end was trimmed by 8 bases and the J gene end by 7 bases; junction bases not matched to a gene: 12. Germline assignment: CDR1 GTSNPN and CDR2 SVGIG (reference sequence). The CDR3 totals 13 residues. The CDR3 nucleotides read TGTGCCGCCGGGACAGGGCCTCCGTGGGAGCAGTACTTC. Protein product: CAAGTGPPWEQYF.

The chain carries TRBV7-8 and TRBJ1-1; tentative D call: TRBD1 (6 bases). The CDR3 sequence is 15 residues long. Deletions cut 2 bases from V and 1 base from J, with 11 bases between. Germline CDR1 SGHVS, CDR2 FQNEAQ. In DNA, the CDR3 is TGTGCCAGCAGCTTAAGGACAGAGTGGAACACTGAAGCTTTCTTT. It is translated as CASSLRTEWNTEAFF.

The table lists this clone with a count of one. The rearrangement uses TRBV5-1 and TRBJ1-2; the D is unclear. Between the trimmed V and J ends, which lost 7 bases and 13 bases, there was a span of 29 bases. This CDR3 region has 15 residues. In germline, CDR1 is SGHRS, CDR2 YFSETQ. As DNA, the CDR3 is TGCGCCAGCTCAGTCTCCCGCGTAGACTCGCGGTCTTCCACCTTC. Its protein is CASSVSRVDSRSSTF.

The gene calls are TRBV7-9 and TRBJ2-7; 9 bases are a match to TRBD2. CDR1 and CDR2 (germline): SEHNR, FQNEAQ (reference sequence). The CDR3 extends over 14 amino acids. V shed 8 bases and J 7 bases; nucleotides not matched to a gene: 12. In DNA, the CDR3 is TGTGCCAGCGGGCGTGGCGGGAGGGCCAGGGAGCAGTACTTC. It yields the protein CASGRGGRAREQYF.

V usage is TRBV5-1 and J usage is TRBJ2-5, with TRBD2 identical over 10 bases. Germline CDR1 and CDR2: SGHRS and YFSETQ. V trimming: 4 bases; J trimming: 5 bases; junction bases outside the gene matches: 5. The CDR3 loop spans 14 amino acids. The CDR3 spells CASSPTLAGETQYF. CDR3 DNA sequence: TGCGCCAGCAGCCCCACACTAGCGGGGGAGACCCAGTACTTC.

The chain couples TRBV6-2 or TRBV6-3 to TRBJ2-3; no clear D. The CDR3 has 15 amino acids. Deletions cut 0 bases from V and 1 base from J, with 8 bases between. Germline V gene sequence: CDR1 MNHEY, CDR2 SVGEGT. CDR3 nucleotide sequence: TGTGCCAGCAGTTACTCGAGTTTAGGCACAGATACGCAGTATTTT. This translates into CASSYSSLGTDTQYF.

This clone was detected once. The gene calls are TRBV2 and TRBJ2-3; 8 bases match TRBD1. The CDR3 is 15 amino acids. Germline CDR1 SNHLY, CDR2 FYNNEI. J gave up 4 bases and V 6 bases, and 9 bases lay outside the gene matches. This CDR3 is CASRREQGGADTQYF. In DNA form, the CDR3 reads TGTGCCAGCAGGAGGGAACAGGGGGGCGCAGATACGCAGTATTTT.

CDR3 in amino acids: CASSLIGVEETQYF. Here the CDR3 DNA reads TGCGCCAGCAGCTTAATAGGGGTCGAAGAGACCCAGTACTTC. The chain carries TRBV5-1 and TRBJ2-5, with D possibly being TRBD1 (5 bases). Germline V gene data show CDR1 as SGHRS and CDR2 as YFSETQ. The CDR3 has 14 amino acids. The ends were cut back, 2 bases at V and 3 bases at J, with 11 bases in the middle.

This chain uses TRBV24-1 with TRBJ2-2, with a tentative D call TRBD2 (6 bases). CDR1 and CDR2 (germline): KGHDR, SFDVKD. The CDR3 sequence is 16 residues long. The ends were cut back, 3 bases at V and 7 bases at J, with 17 bases in the middle. CDR3 sequence (DNA): TGTGCCACCAGTGATCCGCGGCTAGCGTCTGTCGGGGAGCTGTTTTTT. Residues: CATSDPRLASVGELFF.

This clone has just one count. The CDR3 region is CASMARGDQETQYF. CDR3 DNA: TGTGCCAGTATGGCGCGAGGAGATCAAGAGACCCAGTACTTC. V is TRBV19 and J is TRBJ2-5; D is unclear. The CDR3 sequence is 14 residues long. The germline CDR1 and CDR2 sequences are LNHDA and SQIVND (reference sequence). V shed 7 bases and J shed 2 bases, with 14 bases lying between them.

The chain is built from TRBV9 and TRBJ2-1; TRBD2 aligns across 11 bases. Germline V gives CDR1 SGDLS, CDR2 YYNGEE. The CDR3 loop spans 17 amino acids. With 3 bases clipped from V and 3 bases from J, the junction kept 8 bases outside the gene matches. DNA of the CDR3: TGTGCCAGCAGCGCGGTATCCGGGACTAGCGGCTACAATGAGCAGTTCTTC. This gives the protein CASSAVSGTSGYNEQFF.

The V gene is TRBV27, the J gene TRBJ1-1, with no clear D. The CDR3 is made up of 13 amino acids. Germline CDR1 is MNHEY and CDR2 is SMNVEV (reference sequence). V was trimmed by 5 bases and J by 2 bases, leaving 9 bases between them. The CDR3 coding sequence is TGTGCCAGCAGTCTAAGCGAAAACACTGAAGCTTTCTTT. Amino acid sequence: CASSLSENTEAFF.

The chain employs TRBV6-4 and TRBJ2-1; D gene unclear. Germline CDR1 is MRHNA and CDR2 is SNTAGT. The ends were cut back, 2 bases at V and 6 bases at J, with 8 bases in the middle. The CDR3 covers 13 residues. In nucleotides, the CDR3 is TGTGCCAGCAGTGACACCCAGGCCAATGAGCAGTTCTTC. Amino acids: CASSDTQANEQFF.

The chain links TRBV20-1 to TRBJ2-5, with unresolved D. From germline, CDR1 is DFQATT and CDR2 SNEGSKA (reference sequence). Trimming pared 1 base from V and 4 bases from J, leaving 4 bases between. CDR3 length: 11 amino acids. CDR3 coding DNA: TGCAGTGCTAGAGGGGCAGAGACCCAGTACTTC. This codes for CSARGAETQYF.

The rearrangement links TRBV29-1 to TRBJ2-1, with TRBD2 matching over 7 bases. Germline V gives CDR1 SQVTM, CDR2 ANQGSEA. J lost 4 bases, V lost 7 bases, and 10 bases had no gene match. The CDR3 is 14 amino acids. CDR3 residues: CSAPGGSGYNEQFF. CDR3 coding DNA: TGCAGCGCCCCCGGGGGTAGCGGGTACAATGAGCAGTTCTTC.

This clone has more than one count but fewer than ten. The chain has TRBV7-2 and TRBJ1-5, with D maybe TRBD1 (6 bases). V was pared by 2 bases and J by 4 bases, with 15 bases between. CDR3 length: 16 residues. Germline-derived CDR1 and CDR2 are SGHTA and FQGNSA. CDR3 sequence: CASSLRGPQGNQPQHF. DNA for the CDR3: TGTGCCAGCAGCTTAAGAGGACCACAGGGAAATCAGCCCCAGCATTTT.

This rearrangement joins TRBV1 to TRBJ2-2; the table's TRBD1 call for D was not verified on the DNA. TRBV1 has pseudogene status. CDR3 length: 14 residues. The CDR3 nucleotides read TGCACCAGCAGCCAGGGGGCGCGAACCGGGGAGCTGTTTTTT. It codes for CTSSQGARTGELFF.

V and J are TRBV5-6 and TRBJ2-7; TRBD2 matches at 7 bases. Per germline, CDR1 SGHDT and CDR2 YYEEEE. This CDR3 spans 17 amino acids. Germline trimming cut 3 bases from V and 9 bases from J; bases unmatched to any gene: 21. The CDR3 coding sequence is TGTGCCAGCAGCTCAGCCGGGACTACCATGATATTACTCGGGCAGTACTTC. Its protein product is CASSSAGTTMILLGQYF.

The chain has TRBV5-6 and TRBJ2-7; TRBD2 matches at 10 bases. After removal of 6 bases from V and 4 bases from J, the junction contained 10 bases not matched to a gene. The CDR3 sequence is 15 residues long. The V gene's germline CDR1 is SGHDT and CDR2 YYEEEE. The CDR3 DNA follows: TGTGCCAGCACCACAACAGCGGGAGGGCCTTACGAGCAGTACTTC. Protein product: CASTTTAGGPYEQYF. The complete variable domain, with remaining parts taken from reference TRBV5-6 and TRBJ2-7, reads DAGVTQSPTHLIKTRGQQVTLRCSPKSGHDTVSWYQQALGQGPQFIFQYYEEEERQRGNFPDRFSGHQFPNYSSELNVNALLLGDSALYLCASTTTAGGPYEQYFGPGTRLTVT.

This clone was seen a handful of times. V is TRBV19 and J is TRBJ1-6; D uncertain. This CDR3 spans 13 amino acids. CDR1 and CDR2 from the germline V gene are LNHDA and SQIVND (reference sequence). The V gene lost 8 bases and the J gene lost 7 bases, with 12 bases spanning the gap. Written as DNA, the CDR3 is TGTGCCAGTTCCGGTCGGGGAAATTCACCCCTCCACTTT. Translating it yields CASSGRGNSPLHF.